This T cell receptor (beta chain) was captured by sequencing in a study of blood T cell repertoires in COVID-19. Looking at the study overall: Samples came from the United States, Italy and Spain, spanning acute and convalescent COVID-19.

Here immunoSEQ multiplex PCR was the method, and the copy in TCRdb shows in-frame clones only, minus some. The sample carries about 310,000 clones, 85% to 90% recorded once. The germline V gene encodes CDR1 SEHNR and CDR2 FQNEAQ (reference sequence). The J segment lost 11 bases and the V segment lost 8 bases, leaving 12 bases of the junction unmatched. The CDR3 is 14 residues long. The chain uses TRBV7-9 and TRBJ1-4; 9 bases line up with TRBD1. Sequenced sample: peripheral blood. This clonotype was obtained from a man aged 65 to 79 with acute or convalescent COVID-19. CDR3 region: CASGSGQGEWKLFF. In DNA form, the CDR3 reads TGTGCCAGCGGTTCGGGACAGGGTGAATGGAAACTGTTTTTT.